The sequence of this TCR beta chain was determined in a study of radiation and T cells in renal cell carcinoma. Time point of the sample: blood 2 weeks post-SBRT. Documented treatment: 15 Gy SBRT to primary tumor, nephrectomy 4 weeks later. Generated by immunoSEQ multiplex PCR, the TCRdb table keeps only in-frame clones and is missing some. Of roughly 150,000 clones in the sample, roughly 86% were seen once. The ends were cut back, 5 bases at V and 7 bases at J, with 18 bases in the middle. The CDR3 loop spans 15 amino acids. Germline CDR1 MNHEY, CDR2 SVGAGI. The clonotype comes from a woman in her fifties or sixties with renal cell carcinoma. V usage is TRBV6-5 and J usage is TRBJ2-1; D tentatively fits TRBD1 or TRBD2 (6 bases each). The sequences come from blood, collected from a patient whose treatment included radiotherapy and nephrectomy. CDR3 DNA sequence: TGTGCCAGCAGTCCCCGGGGGCCAGTTCTAAATGAGCAGTTCTTC. This sequence encodes CASSPRGPVLNEQFF.